Listed here are 20 T cell receptor beta chains from one sample, sequenced in a study of blood T cell repertoires in COVID-19. Using immunoSEQ multiplex PCR, the repertoire was profiled, and TCRdb retains in-frame clones only, with some absent. The table has a few hundred thousand clones, about nine tenths seen once; the top ten hold under 3%. The sample consisted of peripheral blood. All receptors derive from a person between 18 and 30 years old with COVID-19, enrolled during active disease.

The chain has TRBV6-1 and TRBJ1-2; 7 nucleotides line up with TRBD1. This CDR3 is built from 16 residues. The germline gives CDR1 MNHNS, CDR2 SASEGT. The ends lost 2 bases at V and 1 base at J; junction bases unmatched: 7. The CDR3 DNA reads TGTGCCAGCAGTGAATTTAGGGGGCAGGATAACTATGGCTACACCTTC. Translating it yields CASSEFRGQDNYGYTF.

The CDR3 bases are TGTGCCAGCGCCCAAGGGGGGACTAGCGGGAGGTCGGAGCTGTTTTTT. Translating gives CASAQGGTSGRSELFF. The V gene is TRBV7-8, the J gene TRBJ2-2; TRBD2 matches 15 bases. CDR1 is SGHVS and CDR2 is FQNEAQ in the germline V gene. The V segment lost 8 bases and the J segment 10 bases; nucleotides outside the gene matches: 11. This CDR3 is built from 16 residues. The full variable domain, with the rest looked up from reference TRBV7-8 and TRBJ2-2, is GAGVSQSPRYKVAKRGQDVALRCDPISGHVSLFWYQQALGQGPEFLTYFQNEAQLDKSGLPSDRFFAERPEGSVSTLKIQRTQQEDSAVYLCASAQGGTSGRSELFFGEGSRLTVL.

The J gene is TRBJ1-3, the V gene TRBV18; unclear D gene. Trimming cost V 1 base and J 0 bases, with 25 bases left between them. The CDR3 covers 21 residues. CDR1 is KGHSH and CDR2 is LQKENI in the germline V gene. The CDR3 protein is CASSPLSQIDTSKSSGNTIYF. The CDR3 DNA is TGTGCCAGCTCACCACTATCCCAAATTGACACGAGTAAAAGCTCTGGAAACACCATATATTTT.

This clone was seen a single time. The chain couples TRBV6-1 to TRBJ1-2, with a tentative D call TRBD1 (6 bases). The CDR3 totals 12 residues. The germline V gene has CDR1 MNHNS and CDR2 SASEGT. Trimming cost V 1 base and J 8 bases, with 8 bases left between them. The CDR3 here is CASSEDRDGYTF. In DNA form, the CDR3 reads TGTGCCAGCAGTGAAGACAGGGACGGCTACACCTTC.

This clone was counted a few times. V and J are TRBV7-3 and TRBJ2-7, with 7 bases that match TRBD2. The trim removed 6 bases at V and 2 bases at J, leaving 19 bases unmatched. Per the germline V gene, CDR1 is SGHTA and CDR2 is FQGTGA. This CDR3 is 18 amino acids long. The CDR3 nucleotides read TGTGCCAGCAGTCTATGGCCCCAGGGAGGGTTGGGTGCCTACGAGCAGTACTTC. Encoded protein: CASSLWPQGGLGAYEQYF.

The chain recombines TRBV29-1 with TRBJ2-7; 9 nucleotides match TRBD1. Germline CDR1 is SQVTM and CDR2 is ANQGSEA. The CDR3 runs to 13 residues. V was pared by 6 bases and J by 3 bases, with 6 bases of the junction left unmatched. CDR3 coding DNA: TGCAGCGTGGGGACAGGGAACAGCTACGAGCAGTACTTC. This sequence encodes CSVGTGNSYEQYF.

The V gene is TRBV4-1, the J gene TRBJ2-5; D is unclear. Germline values: CDR1 MGHRA, CDR2 YSYEKL. CDR3 length: 15 residues. Trimming cost V 0 bases and J 3 bases, with 11 bases left between them. As DNA, the CDR3 is TGCGCCAGCAGCCAAGACCGCGGCGTTGAAGAGACCCAGTACTTC. Encoded protein: CASSQDRGVEETQYF.

The chain employs TRBV7-9 and TRBJ1-5; tentative D call: TRBD1 (5 bases). Deletions cut 1 base from V and 1 base from J, with 11 bases between. Germline CDR1 SEHNR, CDR2 FQNEAQ (reference sequence). The CDR3 has 16 residues. CDR3 residues: CASSLVGLGSNQPQHF. CDR3 sequence (DNA): TGTGCCAGCAGCTTAGTGGGGCTAGGCAGCAATCAGCCCCAGCATTTT.

About this clone: Other nucleotide sequences in the sample specify the same CDR3. The chain joins TRBV18 to TRBJ2-7, with D perhaps matching TRBD2 (6 bases). Trimming stripped 3 bases from V and 3 bases from J, with 9 bases between. Germline loops: CDR1 KGHSH, CDR2 LQKENI. The CDR3 has 13 residues. The chain's CDR3 is CASSPTGSYEQYF. DNA for the CDR3: TGTGCCAGCTCACCCACCGGGAGCTACGAGCAGTACTTC. Filled out from reference TRBV18 and TRBJ2-7, the complete variable domain reads NAGVMQNPRHLVRRRGQEARLRCSPMKGHSHVYWYRQLPEEGLKFMVYLQKENIIDESGMPKERFSAEFPKEGPSILRIQQVVRGDSAAYFCASSPTGSYEQYFGPGTRLTVT.

The rearrangement links TRBV9 to TRBJ2-2, with TRBD1 as a possible D gene (6 bases). Per the germline V gene, CDR1 is SGDLS and CDR2 is YYNGEE. The CDR3 covers 15 residues. Trimming took off 4 bases at V and 4 bases at J, with 14 bases between the two ends. CDR3 coding DNA: TGTGCCAGCAGCCATAACCGGGACACCACCGGGGAGCTGTTTTTT. The encoded protein is CASSHNRDTTGELFF.

The V call is TRBV24-1, the J call TRBJ1-2; the match to TRBD1 covers 7 bases. This CDR3 has 14 residues. V dropped 2 bases and J dropped 5; count of bases not matched to a gene: 4. Germline CDR1 reads KGHDR; CDR2 reads SFDVKD. DNA for the CDR3: TGTGCCACCAGTGATTCAGGGACAGCTTATGGCTACACCTTC. It translates to CATSDSGTAYGYTF.

This chain links TRBV7-9 with TRBJ2-7; a weak D match, TRBD1 (5 bases). Trimming left V 5 bases short and J 0 bases short, with 14 bases between. This CDR3 region has 15 residues. Per the germline V gene, CDR1 is SEHNR and CDR2 is FQNEAQ (reference sequence). CDR3 region: CASSGRQPSSYEQYF. The CDR3, as DNA: TGTGCCAGCAGCGGGCGACAGCCTAGCTCCTACGAGCAGTACTTC.

The chain is built from TRBV5-8 and TRBJ1-4; perhaps TRBD1 as D (6 bases). CDR3 length: 15 residues. Trimming removed 2 bases at V and 5 bases at J, with 13 bases between. CDR1 and CDR2 (germline): SGHTS, YDEGEE. This chain's CDR3 is CASSFGQILNEKLFF. DNA of the CDR3: TGTGCCAGCAGCTTTGGACAGATTCTCAATGAAAAACTGTTTTTT.

This clone was recorded once. The rearrangement uses TRBV5-5 and TRBJ1-1; D gene ambiguous. The CDR3 is 13 amino acids. With 1 base removed from V and 10 bases from J, the gap between germline ends came to 14 bases. Germline V gene lookup returns CDR1 SGHKS and CDR2 YYEKEE (reference sequence). The CDR3 nucleotides read TGTGCCAGCAGCTTGTCTCAGATCCCTCGAGCTTTCTTT. Its protein is CASSLSQIPRAFF.

The genes are TRBV19 and TRBJ1-1; D gene uncertain. The CDR3 is 13 residues long. Germline lookup yields CDR1 LNHDA and CDR2 SQIVND (reference sequence). V was clipped by 5 bases and J by 2 bases, with 9 bases between them. CDR3 residues: CASSPVANTEAFF. In nucleotides, the CDR3 is TGTGCCAGTAGTCCCGTGGCTAACACTGAAGCTTTCTTT.

The table lists this clone with a count of one. The chain combines TRBV11-2 with TRBJ2-2, with D perhaps matching TRBD1 (5 bases). The V gene's germline CDR1 is SGHAT and CDR2 FQNNGV. The length of the CDR3 is 15 residues. The V end lost 4 bases, the J end lost 6 bases, and 15 bases lay between the germline ends. This CDR3 reads CASSSFAGPAGELFF. The DNA for the CDR3 is TGTGCCAGCAGCTCTTTTGCAGGGCCGGCCGGGGAGCTGTTTTTT. The full variable domain, completed using reference TRBV11-2 and TRBJ2-2, is EAGVAQSPRYKIIEKRQSVAFWCNPISGHATLYWYQQILGQGPKLLIQFQNNGVVDDSQLPKDRFSAERLKGVDSTLKIQPAKLEDSAVYLCASSSFAGPAGELFFGEGSRLTVL.

The V call is TRBV19, the J call TRBJ1-5; D is ambiguous. Germline V gene lookup returns CDR1 LNHDA and CDR2 SQIVND (reference sequence). The V end lost 7 bases, the J end lost 7 bases, and 20 bases lay between the germline ends. The CDR3 contains 15 residues. The CDR3 DNA follows: TGTGCCAGTAACCCTGGGATTCGGAGAGGGCAGCCCCAGCATTTT. It is translated as CASNPGIRRGQPQHF.

The chain uses TRBV15 and TRBJ1-1; D gene uncertain. V was trimmed by 1 base and J by 1 base, leaving 13 bases between them. Germline V gene data show CDR1 as LNHNV and CDR2 as YYDKDF (reference sequence). There are 16 residues in the CDR3. CDR3 loop: CATSRVRGNPNTEAFF. The CDR3 DNA follows: TGTGCCACCAGCAGAGTTCGAGGAAATCCGAACACTGAAGCTTTCTTT.

This chain links TRBV6-1 with TRBJ2-7; D may be TRBD1 (5 bases). CDR1 and CDR2 (germline): MNHNS, SASEGT. V lost 0 bases, J lost 2 bases, and 8 bases lay in between. The CDR3 totals 14 residues. CDR3 nucleotides: TGTGCCAGCAGTGAAGCAGGCAGGGCCTACGAGCAGTACTTC. As protein: CASSEAGRAYEQYF.

As concerns this clone: This sample also contains other DNA sequences that code for the same CDR3. The rearrangement uses TRBV9 and TRBJ2-7; D gene unclear. V was trimmed by 0 bases and J by 0 bases, leaving 7 bases between them. Per germline, CDR1 SGDLS and CDR2 YYNGEE. The CDR3 extends over 14 amino acids. In DNA form, the CDR3 reads TGTGCCAGCAGCGTAGCCTCTTCCTCCTACGAGCAGTACTTC. Protein: CASSVASSSYEQYF. Supplemented by reference TRBV9 and TRBJ2-7, the full variable domain reads DSGVTQTPKHLITATGQRVTLRCSPRSGDLSVYWYQQSLDQGLQFLIQYYNGEERAKGNILERFSAQQFPDLHSELNLSSLELGDSALYFCASSVASSSYEQYFGPGTRLTVT.